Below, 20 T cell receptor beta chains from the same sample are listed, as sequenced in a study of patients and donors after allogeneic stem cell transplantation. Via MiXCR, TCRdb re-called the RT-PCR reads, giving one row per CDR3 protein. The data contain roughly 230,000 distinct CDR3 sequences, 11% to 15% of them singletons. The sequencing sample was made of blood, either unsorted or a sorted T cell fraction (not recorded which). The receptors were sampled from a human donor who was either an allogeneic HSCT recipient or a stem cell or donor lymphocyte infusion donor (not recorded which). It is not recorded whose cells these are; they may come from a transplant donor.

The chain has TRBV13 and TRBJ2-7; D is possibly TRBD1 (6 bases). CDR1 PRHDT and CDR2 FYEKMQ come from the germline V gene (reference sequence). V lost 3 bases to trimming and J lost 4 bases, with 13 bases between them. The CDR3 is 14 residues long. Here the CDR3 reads CASSLVGGAYEQYF. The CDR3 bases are TGTGCCAGCAGCTTGGTTGGGGGCGCGTACGAGCAGTACTTC.

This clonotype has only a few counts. CDR3 loop: CASSFTDSGNQPQHF. CDR3 sequence (DNA): TGTGCCAGCAGTTTTACGGACAGCGGCAATCAGCCCCAGCATTTT. The rearrangement joins TRBV12-3 or TRBV12-4 to TRBJ1-5; a weak D match, TRBD1 (6 bases). V was pared by 3 bases and J by 2 bases, with 11 bases between. The CDR3 length is 15 residues.

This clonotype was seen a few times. As DNA, the CDR3 is TGTGCCAGCAGCCAAGAATGGGGGGGAGGCCAGCCCCAGCATTTT. This codes for CASSQEWGGGQPQHF. V is TRBV4-2 and J is TRBJ1-5, with TRBD1 as a possible D gene (5 bases). V lost 0 bases to trimming and J lost 7 bases, with 13 bases between them. This CDR3 region has 15 residues. Per the germline V gene, CDR1 is LGHNA and CDR2 is YNFKEQ.

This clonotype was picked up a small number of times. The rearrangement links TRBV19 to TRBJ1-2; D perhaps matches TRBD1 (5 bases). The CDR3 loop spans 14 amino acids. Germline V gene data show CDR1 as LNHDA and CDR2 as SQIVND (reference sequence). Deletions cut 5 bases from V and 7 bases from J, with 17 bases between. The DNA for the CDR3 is TGTGCCAGTAGTCTGATCGGGGCCCCTCTTGGCTACACCTTC. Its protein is CASSLIGAPLGYTF.

CDR3 loop: CASDPTGAVAEAFF. The CDR3 coding sequence is TGTGCCAGCGATCCTACAGGGGCGGTGGCTGAAGCTTTCTTT. This chain uses TRBV2 with TRBJ1-1; 7 nucleotides agree with TRBD1. The V gene end was trimmed by 8 bases and the J gene end by 6 bases; junction bases not matched to a gene: 12. Germline assignment: CDR1 SNHLY and CDR2 FYNNEI. The length of the CDR3 is 14 residues.

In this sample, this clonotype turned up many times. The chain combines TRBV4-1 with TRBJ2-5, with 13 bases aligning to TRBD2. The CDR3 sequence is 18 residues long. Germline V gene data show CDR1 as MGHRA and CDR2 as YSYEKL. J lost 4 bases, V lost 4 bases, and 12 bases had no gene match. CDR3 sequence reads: CASSLLGLAGVLRETQYF. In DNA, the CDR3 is TGCGCCAGCAGCCTACTCGGACTAGCGGGGGTCCTACGAGAGACCCAGTACTTC.

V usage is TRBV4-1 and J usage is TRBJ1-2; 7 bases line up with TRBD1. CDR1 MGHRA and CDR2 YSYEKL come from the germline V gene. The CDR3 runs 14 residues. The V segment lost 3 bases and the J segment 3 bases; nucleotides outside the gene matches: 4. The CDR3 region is CASSHGGGDYGYTF. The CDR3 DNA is TGCGCCAGCAGCCATGGAGGGGGCGACTATGGCTACACCTTC.

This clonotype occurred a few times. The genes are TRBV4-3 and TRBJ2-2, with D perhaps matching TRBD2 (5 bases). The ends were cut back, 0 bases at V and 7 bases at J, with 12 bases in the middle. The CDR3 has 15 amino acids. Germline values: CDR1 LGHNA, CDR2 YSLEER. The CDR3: CASSQEDRAVGELFF. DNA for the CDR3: TGCGCCAGCAGCCAAGAGGATCGAGCGGTCGGGGAGCTGTTTTTT.

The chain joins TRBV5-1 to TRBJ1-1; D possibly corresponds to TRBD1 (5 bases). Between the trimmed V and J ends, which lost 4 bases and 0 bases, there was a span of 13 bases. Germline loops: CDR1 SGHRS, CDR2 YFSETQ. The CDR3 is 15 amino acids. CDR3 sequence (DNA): TGCGCCAGCAGCCCAAGGGGTCAATTGAACACTGAAGCTTTCTTT. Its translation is CASSPRGQLNTEAFF.

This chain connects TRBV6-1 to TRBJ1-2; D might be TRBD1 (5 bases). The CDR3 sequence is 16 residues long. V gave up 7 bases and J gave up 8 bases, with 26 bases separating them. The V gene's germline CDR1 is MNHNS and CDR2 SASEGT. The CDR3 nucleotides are TGTGCCAGCACTAAGACTACCGCCGGGACGGCGCGGGGCTACACCTTC. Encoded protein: CASTKTTAGTARGYTF.

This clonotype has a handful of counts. The CDR3 spells CASSQDFGVRAMNTEAFF. CDR3 sequence (DNA): TGTGCCAGCAGCCAAGATTTTGGAGTGAGGGCTATGAACACTGAAGCTTTCTTT. The chain carries TRBV3-1 and TRBJ1-1, with D unresolved. The germline V gene has CDR1 LGHDT and CDR2 YNNKEL (reference sequence). The CDR3 has 18 residues. Trimming removed 0 bases from V and 0 bases from J, with 17 bases in between.

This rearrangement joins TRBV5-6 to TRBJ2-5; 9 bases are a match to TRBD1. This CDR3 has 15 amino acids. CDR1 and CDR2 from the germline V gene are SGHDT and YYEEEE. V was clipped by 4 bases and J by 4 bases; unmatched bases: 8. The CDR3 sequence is CASSHGQGRLETQYF. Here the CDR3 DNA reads TGTGCCAGCAGCCACGGACAGGGGAGACTAGAGACCCAGTACTTC.

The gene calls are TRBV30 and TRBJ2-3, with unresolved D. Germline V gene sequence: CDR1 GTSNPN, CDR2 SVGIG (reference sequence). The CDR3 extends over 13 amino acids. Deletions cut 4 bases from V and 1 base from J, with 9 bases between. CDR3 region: CAWTPGRTDTQYF. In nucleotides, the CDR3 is TGTGCCTGGACCCCTGGGCGCACAGATACGCAGTATTTT.

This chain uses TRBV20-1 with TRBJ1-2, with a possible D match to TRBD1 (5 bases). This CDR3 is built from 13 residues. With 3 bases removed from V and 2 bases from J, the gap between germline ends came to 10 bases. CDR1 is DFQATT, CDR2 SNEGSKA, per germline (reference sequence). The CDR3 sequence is CSARVGGNYGYTF. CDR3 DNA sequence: TGCAGTGCTAGGGTCGGGGGGAACTATGGCTACACCTTC.

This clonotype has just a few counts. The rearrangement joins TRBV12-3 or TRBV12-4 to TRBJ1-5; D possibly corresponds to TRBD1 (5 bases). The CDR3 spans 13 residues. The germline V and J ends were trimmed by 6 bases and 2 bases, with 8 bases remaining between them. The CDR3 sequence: CASRRDGNQPQHF. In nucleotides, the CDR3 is TGTGCCAGCAGAAGGGACGGCAATCAGCCCCAGCATTTT.

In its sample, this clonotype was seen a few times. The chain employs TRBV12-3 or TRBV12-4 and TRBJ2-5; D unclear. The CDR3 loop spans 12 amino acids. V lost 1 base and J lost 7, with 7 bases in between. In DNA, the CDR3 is TGTGCCAGCAGTTTAGTGGGTGGGACCCAGTACTTC. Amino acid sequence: CASSLVGGTQYF.

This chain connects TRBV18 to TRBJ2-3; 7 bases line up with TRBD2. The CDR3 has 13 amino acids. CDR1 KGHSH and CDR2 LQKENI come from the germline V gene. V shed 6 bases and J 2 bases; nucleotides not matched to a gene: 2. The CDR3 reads CASSAGDTDTQYF. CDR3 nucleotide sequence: TGTGCCAGCTCCGCGGGAGACACAGATACGCAGTATTTT.

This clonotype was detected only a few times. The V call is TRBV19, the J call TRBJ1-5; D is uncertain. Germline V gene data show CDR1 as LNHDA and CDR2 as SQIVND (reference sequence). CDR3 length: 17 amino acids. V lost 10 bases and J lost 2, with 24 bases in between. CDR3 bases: TGTGCCACTAAGGCCCCCCCGGAGACGTGGGGCAATCAGCCCCAGCATTTT. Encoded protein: CATKAPPETWGNQPQHF.

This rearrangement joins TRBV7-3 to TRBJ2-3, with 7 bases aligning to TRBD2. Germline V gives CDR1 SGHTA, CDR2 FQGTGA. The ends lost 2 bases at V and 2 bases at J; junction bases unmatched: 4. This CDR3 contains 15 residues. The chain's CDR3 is CASSLGLGNTDTQYF. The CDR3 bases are TGTGCCAGCAGCTTAGGACTAGGGAACACAGATACGCAGTATTTT.

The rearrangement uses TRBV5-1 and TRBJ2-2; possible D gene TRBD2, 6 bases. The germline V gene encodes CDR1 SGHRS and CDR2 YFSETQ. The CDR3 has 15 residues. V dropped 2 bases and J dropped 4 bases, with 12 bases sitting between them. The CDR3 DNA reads TGCGCCAGCAGCTTCTTAACTAGCCGCACCGGGGAGCTGTTTTTT. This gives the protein CASSFLTSRTGELFF.